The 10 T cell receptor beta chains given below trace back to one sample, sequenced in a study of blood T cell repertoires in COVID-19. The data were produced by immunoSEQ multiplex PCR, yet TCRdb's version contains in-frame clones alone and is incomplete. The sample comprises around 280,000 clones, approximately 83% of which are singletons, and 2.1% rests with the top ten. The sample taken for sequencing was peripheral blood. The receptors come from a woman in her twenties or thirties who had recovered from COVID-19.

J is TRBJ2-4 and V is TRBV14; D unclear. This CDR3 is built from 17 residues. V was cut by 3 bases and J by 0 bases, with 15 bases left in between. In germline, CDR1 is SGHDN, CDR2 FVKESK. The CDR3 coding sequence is TGTGCCAGCAGCCAGTCAGGTCTTGGGCTAGCCAAAAACATTCAGTACTTC. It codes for CASSQSGLGLAKNIQYF. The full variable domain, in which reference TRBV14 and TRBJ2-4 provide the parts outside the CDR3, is EAGVTQFPSHSVIEKGQTVTLRCDPISGHDNLYWYRRVMGKEIKFLLHFVKESKQDESGMPNNRFLAERTGGTYSTLKVQPAELEDSGVYFCASSQSGLGLAKNIQYFGAGTRLSVL.

The CDR3 loop reads CASSALAGASLSTDTQYF. The CDR3 nucleotides are TGTGCCAGCAGTGCACTAGCGGGGGCAAGTCTCAGCACAGATACGCAGTATTTT. This chain joins TRBV25-1 and TRBJ2-3; 11 bases agree with TRBD2. The V segment lost 4 bases and the J segment 0 bases; nucleotides outside the gene matches: 9. Germline CDR1 is MGHDK and CDR2 is SYGVNS. The CDR3 length is 18 residues. The variable domain in full, completed from reference TRBV25-1 and TRBJ2-3, reads EADIYQTPRYLVIGTGKKITLECSQTMGHDKMYWYQQDPGMELHLIHYSYGVNSTEKGDLSSESTVSRIRTEHFPLTLESARPSHTSQYLCASSALAGASLSTDTQYFGPGTRLTVL.

CDR3 DNA: TGTGCCAGCAGCCAAGAGGCTAGATTAACCGGGGAGCTGTTTTTT. Its translation: CASSQEARLTGELFF. V and J are TRBV3-1 (or the pseudogene TRBV3-2) and TRBJ2-2; D uncertain. The CDR3 sequence is 15 residues long. CDR1 and CDR2 from the germline V gene are LGHDT and YNNKEL (reference sequence). Trimming stripped 0 bases from V and 5 bases from J, with 10 bases between.

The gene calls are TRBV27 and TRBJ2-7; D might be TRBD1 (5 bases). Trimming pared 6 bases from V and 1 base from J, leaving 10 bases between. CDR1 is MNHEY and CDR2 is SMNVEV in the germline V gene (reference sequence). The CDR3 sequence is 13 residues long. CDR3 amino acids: CASSSTESYEQYF. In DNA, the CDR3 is TGTGCCAGCAGCTCGACAGAATCCTACGAGCAGTACTTC.

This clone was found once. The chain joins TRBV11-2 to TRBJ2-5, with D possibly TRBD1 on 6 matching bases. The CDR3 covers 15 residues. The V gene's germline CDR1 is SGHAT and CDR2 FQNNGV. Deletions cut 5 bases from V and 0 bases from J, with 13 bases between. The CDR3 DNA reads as TGTGCCAGCAGCAAGGACAGCTGGTACCAAGAGACCCAGTACTTC. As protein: CASSKDSWYQETQYF. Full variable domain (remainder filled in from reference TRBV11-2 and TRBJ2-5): EAGVAQSPRYKIIEKRQSVAFWCNPISGHATLYWYQQILGQGPKLLIQFQNNGVVDDSQLPKDRFSAERLKGVDSTLKIQPAKLEDSAVYLCASSKDSWYQETQYFGPGTRLLVL.

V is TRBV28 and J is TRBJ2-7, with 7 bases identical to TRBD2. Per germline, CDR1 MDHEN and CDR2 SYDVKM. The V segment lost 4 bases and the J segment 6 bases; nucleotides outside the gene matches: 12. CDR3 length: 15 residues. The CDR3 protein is CASSSSTSGGPEQYF. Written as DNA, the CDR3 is TGTGCCAGCAGTTCCTCCACATCGGGGGGTCCCGAGCAGTACTTC.

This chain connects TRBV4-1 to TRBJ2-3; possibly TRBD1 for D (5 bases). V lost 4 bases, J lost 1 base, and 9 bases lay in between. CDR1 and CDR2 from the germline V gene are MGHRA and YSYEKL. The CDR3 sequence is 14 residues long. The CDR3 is CASSPEGGTDTQYF. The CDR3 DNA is TGCGCCAGCAGCCCGGAAGGGGGCACAGATACGCAGTATTTT.

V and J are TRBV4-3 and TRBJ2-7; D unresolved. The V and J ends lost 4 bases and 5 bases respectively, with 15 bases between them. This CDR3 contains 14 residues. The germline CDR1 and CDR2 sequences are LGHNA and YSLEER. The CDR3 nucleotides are TGCGCCAGCAGCCCCGACTTTCCCCCCCACGAGCAGTACTTC. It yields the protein CASSPDFPPHEQYF.

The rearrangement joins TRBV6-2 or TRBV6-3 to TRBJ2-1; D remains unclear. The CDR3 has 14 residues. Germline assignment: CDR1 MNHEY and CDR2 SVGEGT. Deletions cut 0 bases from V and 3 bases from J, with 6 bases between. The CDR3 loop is CASSYSSDYNEQFF. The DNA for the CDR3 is TGTGCCAGCAGTTACTCGTCAGACTACAATGAGCAGTTCTTC.

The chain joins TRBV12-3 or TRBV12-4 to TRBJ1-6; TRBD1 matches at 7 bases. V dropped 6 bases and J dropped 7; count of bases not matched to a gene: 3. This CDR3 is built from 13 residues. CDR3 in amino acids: CASSNRGNSPLHF. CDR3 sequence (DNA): TGTGCCAGCAGCAACAGGGGAAATTCACCCCTCCACTTT.